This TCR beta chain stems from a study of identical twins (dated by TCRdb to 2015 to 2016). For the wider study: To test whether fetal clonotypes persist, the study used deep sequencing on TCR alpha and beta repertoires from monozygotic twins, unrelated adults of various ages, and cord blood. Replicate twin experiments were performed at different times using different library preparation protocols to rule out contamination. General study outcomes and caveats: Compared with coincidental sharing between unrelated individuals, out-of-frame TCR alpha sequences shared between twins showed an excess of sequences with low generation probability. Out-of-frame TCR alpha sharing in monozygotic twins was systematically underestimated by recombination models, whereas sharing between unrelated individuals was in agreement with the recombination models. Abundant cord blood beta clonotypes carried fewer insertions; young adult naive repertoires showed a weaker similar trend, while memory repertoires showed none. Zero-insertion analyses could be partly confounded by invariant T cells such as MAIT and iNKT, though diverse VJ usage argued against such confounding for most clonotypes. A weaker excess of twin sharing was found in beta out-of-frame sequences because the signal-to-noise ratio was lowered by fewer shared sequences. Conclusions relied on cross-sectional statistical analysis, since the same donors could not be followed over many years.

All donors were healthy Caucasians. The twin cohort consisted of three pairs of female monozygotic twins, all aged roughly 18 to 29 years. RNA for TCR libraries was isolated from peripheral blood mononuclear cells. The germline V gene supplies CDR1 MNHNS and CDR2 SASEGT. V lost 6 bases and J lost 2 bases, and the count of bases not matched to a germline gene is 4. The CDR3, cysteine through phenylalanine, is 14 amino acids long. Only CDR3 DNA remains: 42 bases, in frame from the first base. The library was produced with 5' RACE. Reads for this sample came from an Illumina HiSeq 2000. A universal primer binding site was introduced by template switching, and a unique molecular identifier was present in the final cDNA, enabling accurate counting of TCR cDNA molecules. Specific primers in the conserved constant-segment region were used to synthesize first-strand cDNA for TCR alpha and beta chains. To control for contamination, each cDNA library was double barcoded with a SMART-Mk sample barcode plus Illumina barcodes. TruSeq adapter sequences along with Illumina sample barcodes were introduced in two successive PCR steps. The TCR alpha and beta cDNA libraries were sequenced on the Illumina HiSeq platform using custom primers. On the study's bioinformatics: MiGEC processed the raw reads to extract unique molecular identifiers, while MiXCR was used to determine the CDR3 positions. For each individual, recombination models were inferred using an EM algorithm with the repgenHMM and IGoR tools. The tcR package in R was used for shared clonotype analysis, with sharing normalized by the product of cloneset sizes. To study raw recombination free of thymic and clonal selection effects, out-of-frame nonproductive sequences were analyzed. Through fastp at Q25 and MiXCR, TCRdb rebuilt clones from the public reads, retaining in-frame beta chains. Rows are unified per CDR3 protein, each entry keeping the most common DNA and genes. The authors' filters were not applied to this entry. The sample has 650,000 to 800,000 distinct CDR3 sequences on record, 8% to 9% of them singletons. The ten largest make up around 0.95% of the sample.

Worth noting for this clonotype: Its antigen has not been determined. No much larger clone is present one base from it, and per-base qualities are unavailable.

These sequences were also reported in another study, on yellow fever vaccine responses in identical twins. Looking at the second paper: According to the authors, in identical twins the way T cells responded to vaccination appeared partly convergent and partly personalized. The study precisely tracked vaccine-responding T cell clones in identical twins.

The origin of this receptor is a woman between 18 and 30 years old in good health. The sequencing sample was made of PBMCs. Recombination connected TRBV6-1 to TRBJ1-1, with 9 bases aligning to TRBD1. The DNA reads TGTGCCAGCAGCCGGGACAGGGCAAACACTGAAGCTTTCTTT. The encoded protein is CASSRDRANTEAFF.